Below, 17 T cell receptor beta chains from the same sample are listed, as sequenced in a study of blood T cell repertoires in COVID-19. Using immunoSEQ multiplex PCR, the repertoire was profiled, and TCRdb retains in-frame clones only, with some absent. Seen here are roughly 84,000 clones, approximately 80% observed once, and the top ten hold about 16%. Sample: peripheral blood. The receptor set was obtained from an elderly woman with acute or convalescent COVID-19.

J is TRBJ1-6 and V is TRBV30; 12 nucleotides line up with TRBD1. The CDR3 is made up of 14 amino acids. Unmatched junction bases numbered 4, after V lost 5 bases and J lost 8 bases. CDR1 is GTSNPN, CDR2 SVGIG, per germline (reference sequence). CDR3 residues: CAWGTGGADSPLHF. The CDR3 DNA follows: TGTGCCTGGGGGACAGGGGGCGCGGATTCACCCCTCCACTTT.

V and J are TRBV19 and TRBJ2-7, with D maybe TRBD2 (5 bases). This CDR3 comprises 16 residues. The V end lost 3 bases, the J end lost 4 bases, and 19 bases lay between the germline ends. Germline CDR1 reads LNHDA; CDR2 reads SQIVND (reference sequence). CDR3 in DNA: TGTGCCAGTAGTATTGAGGGCAACCCACCTCTTTACGAGCAGTACTTC. Translating gives CASSIEGNPPLYEQYF.

In its sample, this clone was seen once. The chain combines TRBV7-9 with TRBJ1-2, with D possibly being TRBD1 (5 bases). CDR1 SEHNR and CDR2 FQNEAQ come from the germline V gene (reference sequence). V was trimmed by 5 bases and J by 4 bases, leaving 11 bases between them. CDR3 length equals 13 residues. The CDR3 region is CASSGADPYGYTF. CDR3 coding DNA: TGTGCCAGCAGCGGGGCGGACCCCTATGGCTACACCTTC.

The gene calls are TRBV7-2 and TRBJ1-2, with D possibly TRBD1 on 6 matching bases. The CDR3 sequence is 15 residues long. The V end lost 3 bases, the J end lost 8 bases, and 19 bases lay between the germline ends. Germline V gene sequence: CDR1 SGHTA, CDR2 FQGNSA. This CDR3 reads CASSFGAHRVGGYTF. The DNA for the CDR3 is TGTGCCAGCAGCTTTGGGGCCCACAGGGTTGGAGGCTACACCTTC.

The V gene is TRBV2, the J gene TRBJ2-2, with 7 positions matching TRBD2. V shed 4 bases, J shed 4 bases, and the junction held 3 bases outside the gene matches. The CDR3 consists of 14 residues. Germline V gives CDR1 SNHLY, CDR2 FYNNEI. CDR3 region: CASSVREGTGELFF. In nucleotides, the CDR3 is TGTGCCAGCAGTGTGAGGGAGGGCACCGGGGAGCTGTTTTTT.

This chain joins TRBV28 and TRBJ2-5; 8 bases are shared with TRBD2. CDR3 size: 15 residues. J gave up 2 bases and V 5 bases, and 7 bases lay outside the gene matches. CDR1 is MDHEN, CDR2 SYDVKM, per germline. The CDR3 protein is CASSLSGVRQETQYF. CDR3 sequence (DNA): TGTGCCAGCAGTCTTAGCGGGGTAAGGCAAGAGACCCAGTACTTC. Complete variable domain (other parts from reference TRBV28 and TRBJ2-5): DVKVTQSSRYLVKRTGEKVFLECVQDMDHENMFWYRQDPGLGLRLIYFSYDVKMKEKGDIPEGYSVSREKKERFSLILESASTNQTSMYLCASSLSGVRQETQYFGPGTRLLVL.

This clone was found a few times. The chain carries TRBV28 and TRBJ1-3, with D possibly matching TRBD1 (6 bases). The CDR3 spans 16 residues. Between the trimmed V and J ends, which lost 1 base and 4 bases, there was a span of 14 bases. Germline values: CDR1 MDHEN, CDR2 SYDVKM. The CDR3 region has the DNA TGTGCCAGCAGTTTATTGCAGGGGTTGGGCGGAAACACCATATATTTT. It yields the protein CASSLLQGLGGNTIYF.

V is TRBV19 and J is TRBJ1-2, with 8 bases aligning to TRBD1. Germline loops: CDR1 LNHDA, CDR2 SQIVND (reference sequence). Losses at the gene ends were 6 bases for V and 3 bases for J; bases not matched to a gene: 9. This CDR3 has 15 amino acids. The CDR3, as DNA: TGTGCCAGTAGCCAAGCCGGGACAGGTCACTATGGCTACACCTTC. This translates into CASSQAGTGHYGYTF.

This chain links TRBV5-1 with TRBJ2-3; D perhaps matches TRBD2 (5 bases). V dropped 4 bases and J dropped 2 bases, with 11 bases sitting between them. Per germline, CDR1 SGHRS and CDR2 YFSETQ. There are 14 residues in the CDR3. CDR3 coding DNA: TGCGCCAGCAGCACCGGACTGTCCACAGATACGCAGTATTTT. Amino acids: CASSTGLSTDTQYF.

The rearrangement joins TRBV5-1 to TRBJ2-3; weak D call: TRBD2 (6 bases). With 9 bases removed from V and 0 bases from J, the gap between germline ends came to 29 bases. The CDR3 runs 19 residues. Per germline, CDR1 SGHRS and CDR2 YFSETQ. CDR3 loop: CATSVGSGSEIISTDTQYF. The CDR3 DNA is TGCGCCACCTCGGTGGGAAGCGGGTCGGAGATAATAAGCACAGATACGCAGTATTTT.

The CDR3: CASSRSTPVAGLAGELFF. For the CDR3, the DNA is TGTGCCAGCAGCCGTTCCACCCCAGTGGCAGGGTTGGCCGGGGAGCTGTTTTTT. The chain links TRBV4-2 to TRBJ2-2; D possibly corresponds to TRBD1 (5 bases). The CDR3 totals 18 residues. Trimming pared 4 bases from V and 6 bases from J, leaving 24 bases between. Germline CDR1 LGHNA, CDR2 YNFKEQ.

This chain connects TRBV4-1 to TRBJ2-7; TRBD1 might be the D (6 bases). The length of the CDR3 is 16 residues. Trimming cost V 4 bases and J 4 bases, with 20 bases left between them. Germline CDR1 reads MGHRA; CDR2 reads YSYEKL. CDR3 sequence: CASSPLGTGRKYEQYF. CDR3 DNA: TGCGCCAGCAGCCCGTTAGGTACAGGGCGGAAATACGAGCAGTACTTC.

This clone was seen only a few times. The gene calls are TRBV2 and TRBJ2-3, with 13 bases identical to TRBD2. Germline V gives CDR1 SNHLY, CDR2 FYNNEI. V lost 4 bases and J lost 4; bases outside the gene matches: 2. CDR3 length: 15 residues. In nucleotides, the CDR3 is TGTGCCAGCAGTGCCGGGACTAGCGGGGCAGATACGCAGTATTTT. Translation: CASSAGTSGADTQYF. Complete variable domain (other parts from reference TRBV2 and TRBJ2-3): EPEVTQTPSHQVTQMGQEVILRCVPISNHLYFYWYRQILGQKVEFLVSFYNNEISEKSEIFDDQFSVERPDGSNFTLKIRSTKLEDSAMYFCASSAGTSGADTQYFGPGTRLTVL.

CDR3 residues: CASSTWDILGYGYTF. CDR3 bases: TGTGCCAGTAGTACTTGGGACATTTTAGGCTATGGCTACACCTTC. The gene calls are TRBV19 and TRBJ1-2; perhaps TRBD1 as D (6 bases). The V and J ends lost 4 bases and 4 bases respectively, with 16 bases between them. CDR3 length: 15 residues. Germline V gene sequence: CDR1 LNHDA, CDR2 SQIVND (reference sequence).

This rearrangement joins TRBV5-8 to TRBJ2-2; D remains unclear. V lost 4 bases to trimming and J lost 6 bases, with 16 bases between them. The CDR3 covers 15 residues. Looked up from germline, CDR1 is SGHTS and CDR2 is YDEGEE. This chain's CDR3 is CASSPLEFGSGELFF. The CDR3 DNA reads TGTGCCAGCAGCCCCCTGGAGTTCGGTTCCGGGGAGCTGTTTTTT.

The gene calls are TRBV3-1 (or the pseudogene TRBV3-2) and TRBJ1-6; the D is unclear. Trimming pared 3 bases from V and 4 bases from J, leaving 7 bases between. CDR1 and CDR2 from the germline V gene are LGHDT and YNNKEL (reference sequence). The CDR3 extends over 14 amino acids. The CDR3 bases are TGTGCCAGCAGCCAGAGTCGGTATAATTCACCCCTCCACTTT. Protein product: CASSQSRYNSPLHF.

The genes are TRBV7-2 and TRBJ2-5; 8 bases match TRBD2. The length of the CDR3 is 17 residues. The junction had 13 bases not matched to a gene; V was cut back by 1 base and J by 6 bases. Germline V lookup: CDR1 SGHTA, CDR2 FQGNSA. This chain's CDR3 is CASSLGVLSGDRKTQYF. In DNA form, the CDR3 reads TGTGCCAGCAGCTTAGGGGTCCTTAGCGGGGATCGTAAGACCCAGTACTTC.